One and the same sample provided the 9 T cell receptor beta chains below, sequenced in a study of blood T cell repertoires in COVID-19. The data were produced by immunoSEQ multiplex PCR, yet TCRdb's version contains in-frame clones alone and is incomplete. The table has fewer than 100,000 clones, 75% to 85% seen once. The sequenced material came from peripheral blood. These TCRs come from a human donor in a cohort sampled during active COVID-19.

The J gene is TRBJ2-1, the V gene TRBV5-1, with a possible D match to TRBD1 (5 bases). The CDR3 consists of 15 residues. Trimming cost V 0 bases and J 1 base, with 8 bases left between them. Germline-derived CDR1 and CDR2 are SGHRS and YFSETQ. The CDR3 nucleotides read TGCGCCAGCAGCTTGGCAGGGCAGTCCTACAATGAGCAGTTCTTC. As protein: CASSLAGQSYNEQFF.

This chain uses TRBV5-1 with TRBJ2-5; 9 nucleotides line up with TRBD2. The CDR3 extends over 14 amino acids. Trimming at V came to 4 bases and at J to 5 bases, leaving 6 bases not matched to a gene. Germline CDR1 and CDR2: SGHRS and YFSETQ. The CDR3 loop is CASSGGGARETQYF. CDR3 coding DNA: TGCGCCAGCAGCGGCGGGGGGGCCCGGGAGACCCAGTACTTC.

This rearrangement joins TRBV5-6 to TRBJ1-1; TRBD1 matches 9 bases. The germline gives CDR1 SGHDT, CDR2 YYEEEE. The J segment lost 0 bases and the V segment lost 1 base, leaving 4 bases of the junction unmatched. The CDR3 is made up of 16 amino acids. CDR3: CASSLTGGFLNTEAFF. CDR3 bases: TGTGCCAGCAGCTTGACAGGGGGCTTTTTGAACACTGAAGCTTTCTTT.

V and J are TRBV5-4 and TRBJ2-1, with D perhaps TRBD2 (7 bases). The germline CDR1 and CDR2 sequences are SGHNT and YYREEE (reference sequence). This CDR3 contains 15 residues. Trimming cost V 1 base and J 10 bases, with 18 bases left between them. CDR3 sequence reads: CASSLNNLGGLEQFF. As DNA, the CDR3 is TGTGCCAGCAGCTTGAACAATCTCGGGGGGCTGGAGCAGTTCTTC.

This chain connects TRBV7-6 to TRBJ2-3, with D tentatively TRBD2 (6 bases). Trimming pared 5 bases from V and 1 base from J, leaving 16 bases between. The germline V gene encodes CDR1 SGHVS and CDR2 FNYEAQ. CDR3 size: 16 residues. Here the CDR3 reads CASSPLRDWRTDTQYF. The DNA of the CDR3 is TGTGCCAGCAGCCCGCTCCGGGACTGGCGCACAGATACGCAGTATTTT.

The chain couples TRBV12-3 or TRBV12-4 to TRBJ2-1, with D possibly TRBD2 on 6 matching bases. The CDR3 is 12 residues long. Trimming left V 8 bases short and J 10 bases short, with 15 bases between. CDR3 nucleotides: TGTGCCAGCTCCTACACGGGGGACGAGCAGTTCTTC. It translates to CASSYTGDEQFF.

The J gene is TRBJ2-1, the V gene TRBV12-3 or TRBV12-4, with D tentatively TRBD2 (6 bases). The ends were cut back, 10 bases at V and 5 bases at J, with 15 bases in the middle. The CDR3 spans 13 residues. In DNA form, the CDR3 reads TGTGCCACTACCGGGGGAAGGGACAATGAGCAGTTCTTC. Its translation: CATTGGRDNEQFF.

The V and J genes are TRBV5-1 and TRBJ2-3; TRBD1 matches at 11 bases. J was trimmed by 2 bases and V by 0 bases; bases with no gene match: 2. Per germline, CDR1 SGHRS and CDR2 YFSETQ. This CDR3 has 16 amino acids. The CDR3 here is CASSLGTGGLTDTQYF. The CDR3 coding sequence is TGCGCCAGCAGCTTGGGGACAGGGGGCCTCACAGATACGCAGTATTTT.

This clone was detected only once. CDR3 in DNA: TGCGCCAGCAGCTTGGGCGGCGGGGGACCCACAGATACGCAGTATTTT. Translating gives CASSLGGGGPTDTQYF. The V gene is TRBV5-1, the J gene TRBJ2-3, with 7 bases fitting TRBD2. Losses at the gene ends were 0 bases for V and 2 bases for J; bases not matched to a gene: 6. Germline V gives CDR1 SGHRS, CDR2 YFSETQ. The CDR3 sequence is 16 residues long.